Listed below are T cell receptor beta chains from one sample, sequenced in a study of regulatory T cells in long-lasting Graves disease. Each CDR3 protein is one row after TCRdb ran MiXCR on the multiplex PCR reads. The table shows more than 400,000 distinct CDR3 sequences, with about a sixth occurring only once. These sequences were also reported in another study, on T cells in Graves' hyperthyroidism and ophthalmopathy.

Specimen: peripheral blood mononuclear cells (PBMCs), collected at new diagnosis, from a patient treated with antithyroid drugs. Receptor source: a young woman with Graves disease. The conserved cysteine and the conserved F or W are not part of the CDR3 here.

V	J	CDR3
TRBV7-8	TRBJ2-1	ASSLSPVGDRQF
TRBV28	TRBJ1-5	ASSLDGGSNQPQH
TRBV7-8	TRBJ2-1	ASSQSPGTSWGDEQF
TRBV28	TRBJ1-2	ASSPPSYGYT
TRBV5-1	TRBJ1-4	ASSTSTGLGDEKLF
TRBV9	TRBJ2-1	ASSVAFGSGRANNEQF
TRBV5-6	TRBJ1-1	ASSLALSMPEAF
TRBV28	TRBJ2-1	ASNLLLAGTGAYNEQF
TRBV12-3/TRBV12-4	TRBJ2-5	ASSLGRGRSETQY
TRBV19	TRBJ2-3	ASSPPGQVQDTQY
TRBV28	TRBJ2-3	ASSLWKQADTQY
TRBV5-4	TRBJ1-4	ASSQRQGSEKLF
TRBV7-2	TRBJ2-2	ASSHENRGNTGELF
TRBV3-1	TRBJ2-3	ASSQRTSGTSTDTQY
TRBV10-3	TRBJ2-7	AISGGSYEQY
TRBV28	TRBJ2-7	ASSLWDRGLASYEQY
TRBV6-2/TRBV6-3	TRBJ2-3	ASRSFGGGTQY
TRBV29-1	TRBJ2-4	SGAGGIWNIQY
TRBV28	TRBJ2-7	ASRQGLTSTYEQY
TRBV11-2	TRBJ2-5	ASSQTIRRFGYQETQY
TRBV12-3/TRBV12-4	TRBJ1-1	ASTPAPGIGSTEAF
TRBV5-1	TRBJ1-4	ASSLGDRPNEKLF
TRBV7-2	TRBJ2-2	ASSPRLVAGELF
TRBV6-1	TRBJ1-2	ASSGSTGGNYGYT
TRBV19	TRBJ1-5	ASSIDGPGAGVSQPQH
TRBV20-1	TRBJ1-4	SASSQDNEKLF
TRBV27	TRBJ1-4	ASSPYLGQGPLANEKLF